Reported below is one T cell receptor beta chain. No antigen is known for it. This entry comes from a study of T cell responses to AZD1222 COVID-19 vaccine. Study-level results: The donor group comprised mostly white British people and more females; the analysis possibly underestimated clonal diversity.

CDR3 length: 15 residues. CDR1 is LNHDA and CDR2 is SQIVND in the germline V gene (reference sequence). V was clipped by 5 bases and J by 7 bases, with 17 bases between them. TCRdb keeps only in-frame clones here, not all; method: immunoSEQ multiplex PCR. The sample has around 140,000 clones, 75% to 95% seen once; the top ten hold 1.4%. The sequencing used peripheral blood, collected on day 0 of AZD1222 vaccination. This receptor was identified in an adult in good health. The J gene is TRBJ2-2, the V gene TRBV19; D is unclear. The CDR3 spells CASSPREGSGGELFF. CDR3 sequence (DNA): TGTGCCAGTAGTCCAAGAGAAGGCTCGGGCGGGGAGCTGTTTTTT.